The T cell receptor (beta chain) described here comes from a study of blood T cell repertoires in COVID-19. Study overall: COVID-19 samples, acute and convalescent, were from the United States, Italy and Spain. From T cells, B-cell-depleted T cells, or PBMCs came the material, which was cDNA or gDNA.

Original analysis: Amplification with reference gene primers provided the estimates of nucleated cell counts. Here immunoSEQ multiplex PCR was the method, and the copy in TCRdb shows in-frame clones only, minus some. The V and J calls and the clone size are those of that table, but D and trimming were determined from the DNA. This table holds some 41,000 clones, 81% found once. Trimming left V 0 bases short and J 0 bases short, with 9 bases between. The CDR3 runs to 15 residues. Germline assignment: CDR1 SGDLS and CDR2 YYNGEE. This clonotype was sampled from a man aged 40-55 years with active or convalescent COVID-19. The sequenced material came from peripheral blood. The genes are TRBV9 and TRBJ2-5; D call uncertain. The CDR3 bases are TGTGCCAGCAGCGTAGCGGCCGGGTACCAAGAGACCCAGTACTTC. Its protein product is CASSVAAGYQETQYF.